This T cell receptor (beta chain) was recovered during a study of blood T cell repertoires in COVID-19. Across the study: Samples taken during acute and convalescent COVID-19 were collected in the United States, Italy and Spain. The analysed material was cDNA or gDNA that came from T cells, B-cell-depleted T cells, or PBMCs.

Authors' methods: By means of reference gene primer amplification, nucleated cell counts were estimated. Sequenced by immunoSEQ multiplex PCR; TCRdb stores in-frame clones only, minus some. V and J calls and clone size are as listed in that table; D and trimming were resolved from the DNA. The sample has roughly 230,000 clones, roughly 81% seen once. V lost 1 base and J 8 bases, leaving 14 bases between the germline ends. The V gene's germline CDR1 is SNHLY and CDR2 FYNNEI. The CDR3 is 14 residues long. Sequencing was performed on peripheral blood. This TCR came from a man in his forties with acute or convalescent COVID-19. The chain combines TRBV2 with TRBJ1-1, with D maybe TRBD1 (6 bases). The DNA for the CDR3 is TGTGCCAGCAGTGAAGGGGCGGCACAGGGCGAAGCTTTCTTT. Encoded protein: CASSEGAAQGEAFF.